Each of the 4 T cell receptor beta chains below was sequenced from the same sample in a study of vaccination effects on CD4 cells after COVID-19. These receptors are not linked to any known antigen. Sequencing was preceded by expansion of antigen-specific CD4+ T cells with viral peptide pools in the ViraFEST assay. CD4+ T cell isolation took place after 10 days of culture. A PCR test confirmed that the person had SARS-CoV-2 infection between March and December 2020. Sequencing used immunoSEQ multiplex PCR; TCRdb keeps in-frame clones, though not all of them. Of roughly 25,000 clones in the sample, about four fifths were seen once. Sequences were derived from CD4+ T cells from PBMCs cultured with HCoV-NL63 spike peptides, sampled before COVID-19 vaccination. Receptor source: a human donor who had a prior SARS-CoV-2 infection.

J is TRBJ2-7 and V is TRBV27; 8 nucleotides line up with TRBD1. Germline CDR1 is MNHEY and CDR2 is SMNVEV (reference sequence). The V segment lost 2 bases and the J segment 4 bases; nucleotides outside the gene matches: 7. The CDR3 is made up of 15 amino acids. CDR3 DNA sequence: TGTGCCAGCAGTTTAGGTCGGACAGGGCTGTACGAGCAGTACTTC. Encoded protein: CASSLGRTGLYEQYF.

The V and J genes are TRBV30 and TRBJ1-2, with a possible D match to TRBD1 (6 bases). The germline CDR1 and CDR2 sequences are GTSNPN and SVGIG (reference sequence). The CDR3 sequence is 15 residues long. V was pared by 5 bases and J by 1 base, with 17 bases between. CDR3 protein: CAWVWGGRVNYGYTF. DNA for the CDR3: TGTGCCTGGGTCTGGGGGGGGCGCGTTAACTATGGCTACACCTTC.

The chain links TRBV9 to TRBJ2-6; D unresolved. V lost 4 bases and J 0 bases, leaving 11 bases between the germline ends. This CDR3 has 16 residues. Germline V gene data show CDR1 as SGDLS and CDR2 as YYNGEE. CDR3 in amino acids: CASSPPRTSGANVLTF. CDR3 nucleotide sequence: TGTGCCAGCAGCCCCCCCCGGACCTCTGGGGCCAACGTCCTGACTTTC. The full variable domain, rest sourced from reference TRBV9 and TRBJ2-6, is DSGVTQTPKHLITATGQRVTLRCSPRSGDLSVYWYQQSLDQGLQFLIQYYNGEERAKGNILERFSAQQFPDLHSELNLSSLELGDSALYFCASSPPRTSGANVLTFGAGSRLTVL.

The V and J genes are TRBV7-9 and TRBJ2-2; 10 bases fit TRBD2. This CDR3 has 14 amino acids. Germline V lookup: CDR1 SEHNR, CDR2 FQNEAQ (reference sequence). The CDR3 nucleotides are TGTGCAGTCTTTCCAGCGGGGGGGCCCGGGGAGCTGTTTTTT. Translation: CAVFPAGGPGELFF. The whole variable domain, remainder taken from reference TRBV7-9 and TRBJ2-2, is DTGVSQNPRHKITKRGQNVTFRCDPISEHNRLYWYRQTLGQGPEFLTYFQNEAQLEKSRLLSDRFSAERPKGSFSTLEIQRTEQGDSAMYLCAVFPAGGPGELFFGEGSRLTVL.